The present TCR beta chain was sequenced within a study of cytomegalovirus exposure and HLA in healthy donors (dated by TCRdb to about 2017). With respect to the entire study: An earlier analysis of roughly 500 of the donors reported under 300 Gb of sequence data and around 120 million unique TCR beta sequences obtained from some 170 million T cells. Alongside the repertoire data, information on donor age, sex, ethnicity and CMV serostatus was compiled. In addition to the first cohort of 666 subjects, a separate validation cohort of approximately 120 different subjects was used. A later analysis re-examined previously published TCR beta repertoires from around 670 donors and added high-resolution HLA genotyping to investigate patterns of TCR occurrence. The study combined high-throughput TCR immunosequencing, statistical association of individual TCRs with disease status, and machine learning to predict cytomegalovirus infection status. Typing coverage varied by locus: roughly 629-630 donors for A, B, C, DRB1 and DQB1; roughly 560 for DQA1; 600 to 610 for DPA1; fewer than 480 for DPB1. HLA typing covered class I and class II loci at four-digit resolution. The later analysis used no new phenotypic data to find candidate immune exposures, relying instead on TCR beta sequences and their occurrence across donors. The genetic ancestry cluster associated with self-reported Caucasian donors included about 84% of the roughly 410 genotyped donors. An earlier analysis of approximately 640 of the donors applied high-throughput TCR beta sequencing to assess whether each TCR beta V gene segment acted as functional or pseudogenic. Using immunosequencing, the study profiled T cell repertoires from 550 to 750 subjects and related those repertoires to cytomegalovirus serostatus. An early release covering 550 to 650 HLA-typed donors comprised about 300 gigabases of sequencing data and tens of millions of unique TCR sequences. Because of strong linkage in the cohort, four to six DR-DQ haplotypes were treated as single units for association and clustering. The study was designed to test whether signatures of past pathogen exposure could be identified by cataloging public T cell receptors. Every repertoire in the discovery cohort had been generated on one and the same sequencing platform. In a later genetic analysis, genome-wide SNP genotypes for about three fifths of the 666 donors were used, and that subset was treated as a discovery cohort. Across some 400 genotyped donors of the cohort, an average of about 250,000 unique TCR beta nucleotide sequences per donor were sequenced, and roughly 20% of those sequences were non-productive.

The protocol used for the library was the immunoSEQ multiplex PCR assay. A mixture of 60 forward primers for TCR Vbeta segments and 13 reverse primers for TCR Jbeta segments was used in the multiplex PCR. Amplification of the CDR3 region of rearranged TCR beta genes was performed with a multiplex PCR assay on genomic DNA. The amplified TCR beta libraries were sequenced on the Illumina HiSeq System as 87-base-pair reads. In the paper's pipeline: A later analysis counted approximately 76 million unique TCR beta chains across the 690 or so repertoires, and 10 million to 12 million of these chains were shared by at least two donors. To remove PCR and sequencing errors, raw reads were error-corrected and collapsed into unique sequences using a nearest-neighbor algorithm that merged closely related sequences. Alignment of CDR3 sequences to IMGT reference sequences was used to assign V, D and J gene segments. For a sequence to be retained, at least a six-nucleotide match to both a V gene segment and a J gene segment was required. A rearrangement was called productive if the CDR3 had no stop codons and remained in frame with V and J, and every other rearrangement was called non-productive. Following IMGT convention, CDR3 was defined as the stretch from the second conserved V-encoded cysteine to the conserved J-encoded phenylalanine. The earlier analysis of more than 450 of the donors excluded sequences that lacked an unambiguous match to a single V gene segment. In an earlier analysis of around 590 of the donors, a V segment was called functional when productive rearrangements were above 56.7%, and segregating when the standard deviation between donors exceeded 5%. A statistical classification framework was built for diagnosing cytomegalovirus status from the catalog of TCR beta chain sequences. A later analysis assigned V and J genes by comparing TCR nucleotide sequences with IMGT/GENE-DB human TR gene sequences. Using the TCRdist pipeline, a later analysis assigned CDR3 sequences along with most-parsimonious VDJ recombination scenarios. In a later analysis, each TCR beta chain was defined by its CDR3 amino acid sequence together with its V-gene family, and reads lacking a unique V-gene family were excluded. To address suspected cross-contamination and a sequencing artifact, a later analysis removed a few hundred highly shared, low-generation-probability nucleotide sequences. In a later analysis, a clonal expansion index was calculated for each public chain from normalized within-repertoire ranks of inferred template counts. In a later analysis, generation probabilities were computed using a VDJ recombination model fitted to out-of-frame rearrangements, and the results were checked against IGoR. In a later analysis, TCR-TCR, TCR-HLA and TCR-CMV co-occurrence was scored with hypergeometric tests, and a repertoire-size bias correction was applied to TCR pairs. A later analysis estimated false discovery rates by permuting HLA or CMV assignments 20 times. A later analysis grouped co-occurring TCRs with DBSCAN, adding TCRdist sequence similarity when clustering within HLA-allele-positive subsets. For co-occurrence clustering, repertoires with fewer than 30,000 or more than 120,000 public chains were excluded, along with four to six repertoires with anomalous nucleotide sharing. In its TCRdb copy, this immuneACCESS table keeps in-frame sequences only and misses some clones. Where compared with another copy, unresolved V genes explain less than half of these, and the others have no known cause. V and J calls and clone size are copied from that table; D and trimming were computed from the DNA. This sample comprises around 120,000 clones, around four fifths of them detected only once. Approximately 6% of the sample is held by the ten biggest clonotypes.

As for this clone: Its antigen target is currently unknown. Base qualities are not provided; no much larger clone lies one nucleotide away.

The study at large found these results: Immune exposure information for the cohort was limited to CMV serostatus. In both the original and validation cohorts, the classifier was reported to diagnose cytomegalovirus status with high specificity and sensitivity. Most TCR sequences were seen in very few donors, while some public TCRs were found in many individuals. The study gave a list of about 150 TCR beta chains associated with cytomegalovirus. The authors suggested that the approach could potentially be generalized to other disease states and immunological phenotypes. A later analysis found that HLA-associated TCR beta chains were more clonally expanded and had lower generation probabilities than equally common non-associated chains. The sequencing pipeline was judged likely to have produced a cluster of highly shared sequence variants as a technical artifact. A further reported finding was that TCR beta sequences accurately predicted the HLA-A and HLA-B alleles for most subjects in the first cohort. This cohort had only TCR beta chains sequenced, and the lack of alpha or paired-chain data limited which features could be detected. A few of the identified cytomegalovirus-associated TCR beta chains were confirmed in vitro to be specific for cytomegalovirus antigens. The presence/absence analyses assumed that sequencing depth was roughly uniform across donors, and that assumption may not be true. At a false discovery rate of 0.05, a later analysis linked under 20,000 TCR beta sequences to specific HLA alleles. An earlier analysis of some 590 of the donors showed that most TCR beta V segments appeared in productive rearrangements either about 87% or about 30% of the time, which broadly matched IMGT annotations. Because counts were too low, about 15 rarely observed V segments, including chromosome 9 orphons, were left out of the earlier analysis of a few hundred of the donors. Linkage disequilibrium might explain the correlated functional status among segregating V segments, but an unknown experimental factor could not be excluded. In a later analysis, TCR association rates were found to vary across HLA loci, with the most associated TCRs seen for DRB1 alleles and the fewest for HLA-C alleles. In a later genetic analysis, a missense DCLRE1C variant was associated with V-gene and J-gene trimming of TCR beta chains, and the association was replicated in an independent cohort. HLA typing was unavailable for some donors at each locus, so association tests used only the typed subset. A later analysis reported that several top co-occurrence clusters appeared linked to parvovirus B19, influenza, CMV and Epstein-Barr virus. When HLA alleles, especially DR and DQ, strongly co-occurred, attributing TCR associations to individual alleles was difficult. A later genetic analysis reported fewer N-insertions in productive TCRs among donors in an Asian-associated ancestry cluster than the approximately 670-donor mean. A later analysis found that most CMV-associated TCR beta chains appeared HLA-restricted, with HLA associations seemingly driven largely by CMV exposure.

The cohort comprised hundreds of healthy bone marrow donors. At the time of sampling, every cohort member was nominally healthy, though immune exposures that went unrecorded were likely present. The donor was CMV seropositive and belonged to the group of 250 to 300 seropositive cohort members. Each donor provided a peripheral blood sample, and peripheral blood mononuclear cells were used for TCR beta sequencing. The Qiagen DNeasy Blood Extraction Kit was used to extract genomic DNA from the blood cell samples. The TCR sequence derives from a woman aged 35 to 49 in good health and CMV-seropositive. Sample: PBMCs.

CDR3 region: CASSDSSGTYNEQFF. The DNA reads as follows: TGTGCCAGCAGTGACTCTAGCGGGACCTACAATGAGCAGTTCTTC. The chain is assembled from TRBV6-4 and TRBJ2-1; 8 junctional bases match TRBD2. The junction shows trimming of 0 bases on V and 2 bases on J, and the gene matches do not reach 0 bases of it. CDR3 length: 15 amino acids, cysteine to phenylalanine. Left in the record is the CDR3 DNA by itself, 45 bases read in frame from the first base. CDR1 and CDR2, per the germline V gene, are MRHNA and SNTAGT.